This is a list of T cell receptor beta chains from one sample in a study of cytomegalovirus exposure and HLA in healthy donors. Sequenced by immunoSEQ multiplex PCR; TCRdb stores in-frame clones only, minus some. The sample holds roughly 200,000 clones, 12% seen once. The source material was PBMCs. The origin of the receptors is a man aged 45-60 years in good health and CMV-seropositive. The CDR3 runs from the conserved cysteine through the conserved F or W. The order of the fields is V gene, clone size, D gene, J gene, CDR3 protein, CDR3 DNA. A D gene is named only where the DNA matches it firmly. Rows give clone size only sometimes, using once, few, many, or a class for an expanded clone.

>TRBV10-3|.|.|TRBJ1-4
CAISESGGNEKLFF
TGTGCCATCAGTGAGTCGGGAGGAAATGAAAAACTGTTTTTT
>TRBV5-4|.|.|TRBJ1-2
CASSWNRDKLYGYTF
TGTGCCAGCAGCTGGAACCGGGACAAACTCTATGGCTACACCTTC
>TRBV9|few|TRBD1|TRBJ2-6
CASTPGQGRSGANVLTF
TGTGCCAGCACCCCGGGACAGGGACGCTCTGGGGCCAACGTCCTGACTTTC
>TRBV4-3|.|TRBD1|TRBJ2-1
CASSQGGGQGRYNEQFF
TGCGCCAGCAGCCAAGGCGGGGGACAGGGACGTTACAATGAGCAGTTCTTC
>TRBV7-8|few|TRBD2|TRBJ2-5
CASSGGTSGGAQFETQYF
TGTGCCAGCAGCGGAGGAACTAGCGGGGGGGCCCAATTTGAGACCCAGTACTTC
>TRBV5-6|few|.|TRBJ2-2
CASSPWGVRVTGELFF
TGTGCCAGCAGCCCGTGGGGGGTGAGGGTCACCGGGGAGCTGTTTTTT
>TRBV2|.|.|TRBJ1-1
CASSEGGGWGRNTEAFF
TGTGCCAGCAGTGAAGGTGGTGGGTGGGGCAGGAACACTGAAGCTTTCTTT
>TRBV15|few|.|TRBJ1-5
CATSREGGSPQHF
TGTGCCACCAGCAGAGAGGGGGGGTCGCCCCAGCATTTT
>TRBV7-2|few|.|TRBJ1-1
CASSTRTDNTEAFF
TGTGCCAGCAGCACCCGGACAGACAACACTGAAGCTTTCTTT
>TRBV11-2|few|.|TRBJ1-2
CASSPGGLPNYGYTF
TGTGCCAGCAGCCCGGGGGGTCTACCCAACTATGGCTACACCTTC
>TRBV29-1|few|TRBD1|TRBJ1-1
CSVAGTGRGWAEAFF
TGCAGCGTAGCCGGGACAGGGAGGGGGTGGGCTGAAGCTTTCTTT
>TRBV6-1|few|.|TRBJ2-7
CASTQQAGSYEQYF
TGTGCCAGCACTCAGCAAGCGGGTTCCTACGAGCAGTACTTC
>TRBV7-2|.|.|TRBJ1-1
CASSWGQGPRGTEAFF
TGTGCCAGCAGCTGGGGGCAGGGGCCCAGGGGAACTGAAGCTTTCTTT
>TRBV7-9|.|.|TRBJ1-1
CASSSQVPGTEAFF
TGTGCCAGCAGTTCACAGGTTCCTGGAACTGAAGCTTTCTTT
>TRBV9|.|TRBD1|TRBJ1-2
CASSAPDRVRNGYTF
TGTGCCAGCAGCGCCCCGGACAGGGTTAGGAATGGCTACACCTTC
>TRBV5-4|once|.|TRBJ2-3
CASSFPSTDTQYF
TGTGCCAGCAGCTTCCCAAGCACAGATACGCAGTATTTT
>TRBV7-2|.|TRBD2|TRBJ2-4
CASRPGGLWNIQYF
TGTGCCAGCAGGCCCGGGGGGTTGTGGAACATTCAGTACTTC
>TRBV5-1|.|.|TRBJ2-3
CASTKLEGTPSTDTQYF
TGCGCCAGCACTAAATTGGAAGGGACTCCTAGCACAGATACGCAGTATTTT
>TRBV28|few|.|TRBJ1-4
CASSLLGGGNEKLFF
TGTGCCAGCAGTTTGTTGGGGGGGGGCAATGAAAAACTGTTTTTT
>TRBV5-6|.|TRBD1|TRBJ1-4
CASSPRGRGEKLFF
TGTGCCAGCAGCCCTAGGGGGCGCGGTGAAAAACTGTTTTTT
>TRBV5-1|few|TRBD2|TRBJ2-5
CASSATGTSGGGQETQYF
TGCGCCAGCAGCGCCACCGGGACTAGCGGGGGGGGTCAAGAGACCCAGTACTTC
>TRBV9|few|TRBD1|TRBJ2-3
CASSSSGTGVDTQYF
TGTGCCAGCAGCTCGTCCGGGACAGGGGTTGATACGCAGTATTTT
>TRBV11-2|few|.|TRBJ2-5
CASSLYLQGRMGRKETQYF
TGTGCCAGCAGCTTATACCTACAGGGTCGGATGGGTCGAAAAGAGACCCAGTACTTC
>TRBV4-1|.|.|TRBJ2-1
CASSQEPGVGVEFF
TGCGCCAGCAGCCAAGAGCCCGGGGTCGGGGTGGAGTTCTTC
>TRBV6-6|.|TRBD1|TRBJ1-6
CATRQGSIYNSPLHF
TGTGCCACCCGACAGGGATCGATCTATAATTCACCCCTCCACTTT
>TRBV7-3|.|.|TRBJ1-1
CASSLIRQLNTEAFF
TGTGCCAGCAGCTTAATACGACAGCTGAACACTGAAGCTTTCTTT
>TRBV25-1|few|.|TRBJ2-5
CASVEGETQYF
TGTGCCAGCGTGGAGGGAGAGACCCAGTACTTC
>TRBV10-3|few|.|TRBJ1-2
CAITPGDYGYTF
TGTGCCATCACCCCAGGGGACTATGGCTACACCTTC
>TRBV6-5|few|TRBD2|TRBJ2-2
CASIAGGNTGELFF
TGTGCCAGCATAGCGGGGGGTAACACCGGGGAGCTGTTTTTT
>TRBV4-3|.|.|TRBJ1-2
CASSQVGDYGYTF
TGCGCCAGCAGCCAAGTAGGGGATTATGGCTACACCTTC
>TRBV21-1|.|.|TRBJ1-5
CASSTPGLVFGPQHF
TGTGCCAGCAGCACGCCGGGACTTGTGTTTGGGCCCCAGCATTTT
>TRBV4-3|few|TRBD2|TRBJ2-3
CASSPVLAALSTDTQYF
TGCGCCAGCAGCCCTGTTCTAGCGGCGCTTAGCACAGATACGCAGTATTTT
>TRBV19|.|.|TRBJ1-1
CASSQGLDTGAFF
TGTGCCAGTAGTCAGGGGCTGGACACTGGAGCTTTCTTT
>TRBV12-5|.|TRBD1|TRBJ2-7
CASGWGTEYEQYF
TGTGCTAGTGGTTGGGGGACAGAGTACGAGCAGTACTTC
>TRBV9|few|.|TRBJ1-1
CASSLSPNTEAFF
TGTGCCAGCAGCCTATCCCCGAACACTGAAGCTTTCTTT
>TRBV29-1|few|TRBD1|TRBJ1-2
CSVDLIPGGLYGYTF
TGCAGCGTTGATCTTATCCCAGGGGGGCTCTATGGCTACACCTTC
>TRBV19|.|TRBD1|TRBJ1-4
CASSTGTGVEKLFF
TGTGCCAGTAGTACCGGGACAGGGGTCGAAAAACTGTTTTTT
>TRBV5-1|few|.|TRBJ2-7
CASSSSSQGGHYEQYF
TGCGCCAGCAGCTCGTCTTCCCAGGGGGGTCACTACGAGCAGTACTTC
>TRBV6-5|few|.|TRBJ2-5
CASSYSAQGQTQYF
TGTGCCAGCAGTTACTCGGCGCAGGGGCAGACCCAGTACTTC
>TRBV5-4|once|TRBD2|TRBJ2-1
CASSWAGGSYNEQFF
TGTGCCAGCAGCTGGGCGGGGGGCTCCTACAATGAGCAGTTCTTC
>TRBV15|.|.|TRBJ1-1
CATSPEQRIGTEAFF
TGTGCCACCAGCCCGGAACAGCGGATCGGGACTGAAGCTTTCTTT
>TRBV2|.|.|TRBJ2-1
CASSAGSFSDEQFF
TGTGCCAGCAGTGCAGGGTCATTCAGCGATGAGCAGTTCTTC
>TRBV15|.|.|TRBJ1-2
CATSRVTVSNYGYTF
TGTGCCACCAGCAGAGTCACAGTTTCTAACTATGGCTACACCTTC
>TRBV14|few|.|TRBJ1-3
CASSLNTGSFSGNTIYF
TGTGCCAGCAGCCTGAATACAGGGTCCTTCTCTGGAAACACCATATATTTT
>TRBV4-2|.|.|TRBJ1-4
CASSPGRDGNEKLFF
TGTGCCAGCAGCCCAGGCAGGGATGGTAATGAAAAACTGTTTTTT
>TRBV5-5|.|.|TRBJ1-1
CASSLKPPGTEAFF
TGTGCCAGCAGCTTGAAGCCGCCGGGGACTGAAGCTTTCTTT
>TRBV28|.|TRBD1|TRBJ1-5
CASMRQGAGQPQHF
TGTGCCAGCATGAGGCAGGGGGCGGGTCAGCCCCAGCATTTT
>TRBV7-2|few|.|TRBJ1-3
CASSPGTQSGNTIYF
TGTGCCAGCAGCCCCGGGACACAATCTGGAAACACCATATATTTT
>TRBV28|.|TRBD1|TRBJ1-4
CASSPGQGNEKLFF
TGTGCCAGCAGTCCGGGACAGGGTAATGAAAAACTGTTTTTT
>TRBV4-2|few|.|TRBJ1-5
CASSQSTASSNQPQHF
TGTGCCAGCAGCCAATCGACAGCTTCAAGCAATCAGCCCCAGCATTTT
>TRBV5-4|few|.|TRBJ2-2
CASSVPRGNTGELFF
TGTGCCAGCAGCGTGCCGAGAGGGAACACCGGGGAGCTGTTTTTT